Shown below are 23 T cell receptor beta chains from a single sample sequenced in a study of blood T cell repertoires in COVID-19. The data were produced by immunoSEQ multiplex PCR, yet TCRdb's version contains in-frame clones alone and is incomplete. The sample records 200,000 to 300,000 clones, about 88% being singletons. The material sequenced was peripheral blood. The receptors derive from a man between 60 and 70 years old who had recovered from COVID-19.

The V call is TRBV10-1, the J call TRBJ1-3, with D perhaps TRBD1 (5 bases). CDR3 length: 16 residues. The germline CDR1 and CDR2 sequences are WNHNN and SYGVQD (reference sequence). Trimming removed 2 bases from V and 1 base from J, with 12 bases in between. CDR3: CASSENSGRSGNTIYF. The CDR3 coding sequence is TGCGCCAGCAGTGAGAACTCAGGGAGGTCTGGAAACACCATATATTTT.

Regarding this clone: At one end the junction does not follow the germline gene, possibly because of a read error. The chain has TRBV7-7 and TRBJ1-1, with D maybe TRBD1 (6 bases). The germline V gene has CDR1 SSHAT and CDR2 FNYEAQ (reference sequence). The length of the CDR3 is 16 residues. CDR3 bases: TGTGCTAGCAGCCCCCTCGGGGGGCGAATGAACACTGAAGCTTTCTTT. Protein: CASSPLGGRMNTEAFF.

V and J are TRBV19 and TRBJ2-5; 10 positions agree with TRBD2. Germline trimming cut 5 bases from V and 2 bases from J; bases unmatched to any gene: 8. CDR1 is LNHDA and CDR2 is SQIVND in the germline V gene (reference sequence). The CDR3 spans 16 residues. The CDR3 DNA is TGTGCCAGTAGTGCCCGGGGTAGCGGGGGGCAAGAGACCCAGTACTTC. Translated, it gives CASSARGSGGQETQYF.

The rearrangement links TRBV9 to TRBJ2-5, with D tentatively TRBD2 (5 bases). The CDR3 has 14 residues. The germline V gene has CDR1 SGDLS and CDR2 YYNGEE. V was trimmed by 4 bases and J by 7 bases, leaving 17 bases between them. As DNA, the CDR3 is TGTGCCAGCAGCTCCTCGGTTAGCGATGCGACCCAGTACTTC. It translates to CASSSSVSDATQYF.

The chain has TRBV29-1 and TRBJ1-1; D unclear. The CDR3 loop spans 12 amino acids. V dropped 7 bases and J dropped 6 bases, with 15 bases sitting between them. Germline V gene sequence: CDR1 SQVTM, CDR2 ANQGSEA. CDR3 loop: CSGVEGRAEAFF. The CDR3 DNA reads as TGCAGCGGCGTGGAAGGGCGGGCTGAAGCTTTCTTT.

This clone was seen only once. The sample holds other DNA sequences that translate to the same CDR3. V gene TRBV7-2 combines with J gene TRBJ1-5; TRBD1 might be the D (6 bases). The CDR3 length is 15 residues. The V gene's germline CDR1 is SGHTA and CDR2 FQGNSA. V lost 1 base and J lost 7, with 14 bases in between. This chain's CDR3 is CASSLGWGGLQPQHF. Here the CDR3 DNA reads TGTGCCAGCAGCTTAGGGTGGGGGGGGCTGCAGCCCCAGCATTTT.

The gene calls are TRBV5-1 and TRBJ2-7, with 8 bases matching TRBD1. V lost 1 base and J lost 6; bases outside the gene matches: 3. The CDR3 is made up of 13 amino acids. The germline CDR1 and CDR2 sequences are SGHRS and YFSETQ. CDR3 residues: CASSLNQGAEQYF. The CDR3 region has the DNA TGCGCCAGCAGCTTGAATCAGGGGGCCGAGCAGTACTTC.

The V gene is TRBV7-9, the J gene TRBJ1-1, with TRBD1 matching 12 bases. Trimming at V came to 3 bases and at J to 3 bases, leaving 8 bases not matched to a gene. Germline V gene lookup returns CDR1 SEHNR and CDR2 FQNEAQ (reference sequence). The CDR3 is 17 residues long. CDR3 DNA: TGTGCCAGCAGCTTTGGGGACAGGGGGCGCGTAGACACTGAAGCTTTCTTT. Its translation is CASSFGDRGRVDTEAFF.

This clone was counted only a few times. The chain carries TRBV5-1 and TRBJ1-1; the match to TRBD1 covers 8 bases. J was trimmed by 5 bases and V by 0 bases; bases with no gene match: 6. Germline lookup yields CDR1 SGHRS and CDR2 YFSETQ. The CDR3 has 15 amino acids. CDR3 in amino acids: CASSLAGQGWTEAFF. The CDR3 DNA is TGCGCCAGCAGCTTGGCCGGACAGGGCTGGACTGAAGCTTTCTTT.

The chain combines TRBV11-1 with TRBJ2-7, with 13 nucleotides matching TRBD2. V lost 4 bases and J lost 3; bases outside the gene matches: 3. The CDR3 loop spans 15 amino acids. Germline V gene data show CDR1 as SGHAT and CDR2 as FQDESV (reference sequence). DNA for the CDR3: TGTGCCAGCAGCTCGGGACTAGCGGGGAACTACGAGCAGTACTTC. Translated: CASSSGLAGNYEQYF.

V gene TRBV7-2 combines with J gene TRBJ2-7; D gene unclear. V shed 6 bases and J shed 2 bases, with 14 bases lying between them. CDR1 is SGHTA and CDR2 is FQGNSA in the germline V gene. The CDR3 consists of 14 residues. CDR3 sequence: CASSLQIPTYEQYF. DNA for the CDR3: TGTGCCAGCAGTTTACAGATCCCGACCTACGAGCAGTACTTC.

The V and J genes are TRBV27 and TRBJ1-5; TRBD1 matches at 8 bases. The germline V gene encodes CDR1 MNHEY and CDR2 SMNVEV (reference sequence). After removal of 5 bases from V and 6 bases from J, the junction contained 9 bases not matched to a gene. The CDR3 is 15 amino acids. CDR3 DNA sequence: TGTGCCAGCAGTCCCGCAGGGGGCTTTGGTCAGCCCCAGCATTTT. Amino acids: CASSPAGGFGQPQHF.

As DNA, the CDR3 is TGTGCCAGCAGCCAAGATTGGGGGGAAGGGATCGCCTACGAGCAGTACTTC. Translating it yields CASSQDWGEGIAYEQYF. The chain is built from TRBV4-2 and TRBJ2-7; TRBD2 might be the D (6 bases). The CDR3 runs 17 residues. Germline values: CDR1 LGHNA, CDR2 YNFKEQ. The ends were cut back, 0 bases at V and 2 bases at J, with 17 bases in the middle.

In its sample, this clone was seen once. V usage is TRBV4-1 and J usage is TRBJ2-5, with 8 bases that match TRBD2. Germline V gene lookup returns CDR1 MGHRA and CDR2 YSYEKL. The CDR3 loop spans 15 amino acids. Unmatched junction bases numbered 2, after V lost 1 base and J lost 1 base. The chain's CDR3 is CASSQVGTSQETQYF. CDR3 nucleotide sequence: TGCGCCAGCAGCCAAGTCGGGACTAGCCAAGAGACCCAGTACTTC.

This clone was counted a single time. The chain carries TRBV6-1 and TRBJ1-4; 9 bases are shared with TRBD1. The V segment lost 2 bases and the J segment 2 bases; nucleotides outside the gene matches: 3. The CDR3 runs to 16 residues. Germline V lookup: CDR1 MNHNS, CDR2 SASEGT. DNA of the CDR3: TGTGCCAGCAGTGAACAACAGGGGGCGACTAATGAAAAACTGTTTTTT. It is translated as CASSEQQGATNEKLFF.

The table lists this clone with a count of one. The chain recombines TRBV7-7 with TRBJ2-2, with D possibly being TRBD2 (5 bases). The germline gives CDR1 SSHAT, CDR2 FNYEAQ (reference sequence). The CDR3 totals 13 residues. Trimming cost V 3 bases and J 4 bases, with 6 bases left between them. CDR3 in DNA: TGTGCCAGCAGCTTTGGGAGCACCGGGGAGCTGTTTTTT. It yields the protein CASSFGSTGELFF.

This clone was picked up one time. The rearrangement uses TRBV5-6 and TRBJ1-5; TRBD1 matches 7 bases. CDR1 and CDR2 (germline): SGHDT, YYEEEE. This CDR3 spans 16 amino acids. The V segment lost 2 bases and the J segment 4 bases; nucleotides outside the gene matches: 9. The CDR3 region is CASSLQDRPSNQPQHF. In nucleotides, the CDR3 is TGTGCCAGCAGCTTACAGGACAGGCCCTCGAATCAGCCCCAGCATTTT.

The V and J genes are TRBV7-9 and TRBJ2-7; TRBD2 agrees at 11 bases. The CDR3 spans 18 residues. Trimming cost V 4 bases and J 5 bases; bases outside gene matches: 16. Germline loops: CDR1 SEHNR, CDR2 FQNEAQ (reference sequence). The CDR3 loop reads CASSSPIGTSGFGDEQYF. The CDR3 DNA sequence: TGTGCCAGCAGCTCGCCTATTGGGACTAGCGGTTTCGGGGACGAGCAGTACTTC.

The rearrangement links TRBV5-6 to TRBJ1-4, with D possibly matching TRBD1 (5 bases). V was cut by 3 bases and J by 8 bases, with 17 bases left in between. Germline V CDR1 and CDR2: SGHDT, YYEEEE. The length of the CDR3 is 15 residues. The CDR3 bases are TGTGCCAGCAGCTCCCAGGGCTCCGCGAACGAAAAACTGTTTTTT. Translation: CASSSQGSANEKLFF.

In nucleotides, the CDR3 is TGTGCCAGCTCACCACTTCCCGGGACAGGGGGTATCGAAGTAGCCCAGCATTTT. Protein product: CASSPLPGTGGIEVAQHF. The chain couples TRBV18 to TRBJ1-5; 11 bases align to TRBD1. The CDR3 is 18 amino acids. CDR1 and CDR2 from the germline V gene are KGHSH and LQKENI. V was pared by 1 base and J by 11 bases, with 16 bases of the junction left unmatched.

V gene TRBV15 combines with J gene TRBJ1-3; D gene ambiguous. The V end lost 2 bases, the J end lost 2 bases, and 7 bases lay between the germline ends. Looked up from germline, CDR1 is LNHNV and CDR2 is YYDKDF (reference sequence). The CDR3 has 14 residues. The DNA of the CDR3 is TGTGCCACCAGCAGAACGGGAACTGGAAACACCATATATTTT. It specifies CATSRTGTGNTIYF.

The chain links TRBV7-9 to TRBJ1-2; TRBD1 is a possible D gene (5 bases). Per germline, CDR1 SEHNR and CDR2 FQNEAQ (reference sequence). V gave up 3 bases and J gave up 5 bases, with 16 bases separating them. The CDR3 has 15 residues. The CDR3 bases are TGTGCCAGCAGCTTGGAGAGGGGACTCGGGTATGGCTACACCTTC. It encodes CASSLERGLGYGYTF.

This chain joins TRBV5-1 and TRBJ2-2, with D uncertain. Per germline, CDR1 SGHRS and CDR2 YFSETQ. The CDR3 is 18 amino acids. Trimming cost V 0 bases and J 4 bases, with 19 bases left between them. The CDR3 coding sequence is TGCGCCAGCAGCTTGGTTGGTACACAGAAGGTGGGCACCGGGGAGCTGTTTTTT. As protein: CASSLVGTQKVGTGELFF. The whole variable domain, filled in from reference TRBV5-1 and TRBJ2-2, reads KAGVTQTPRYLIKTRGQQVTLSCSPISGHRSVSWYQQTPGQGLQFLFEYFSETQRNKGNFPGRFSGRQFSNSRSEMNVSTLELGDSALYLCASSLVGTQKVGTGELFFGEGSRLTVL.